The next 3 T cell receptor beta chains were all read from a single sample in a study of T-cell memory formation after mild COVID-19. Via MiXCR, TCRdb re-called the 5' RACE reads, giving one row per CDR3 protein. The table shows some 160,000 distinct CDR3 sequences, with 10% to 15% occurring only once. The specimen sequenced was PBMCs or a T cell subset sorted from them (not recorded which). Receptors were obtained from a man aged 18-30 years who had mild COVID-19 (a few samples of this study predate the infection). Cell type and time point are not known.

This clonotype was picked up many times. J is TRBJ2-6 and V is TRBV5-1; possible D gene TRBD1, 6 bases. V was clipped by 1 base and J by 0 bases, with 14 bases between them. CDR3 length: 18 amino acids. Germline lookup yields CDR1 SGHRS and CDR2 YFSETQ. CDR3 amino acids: CASSLYLTGGSGANVLTF. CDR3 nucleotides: TGCGCCAGCAGCTTGTATCTGACAGGAGGCTCTGGGGCCAACGTCCTGACTTTC.

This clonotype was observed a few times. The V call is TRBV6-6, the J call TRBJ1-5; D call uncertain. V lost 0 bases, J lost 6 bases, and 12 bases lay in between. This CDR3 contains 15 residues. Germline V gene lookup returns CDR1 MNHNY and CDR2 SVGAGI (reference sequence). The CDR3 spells CASSYSSLASQPQHF. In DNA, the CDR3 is TGTGCCAGCAGTTACTCGTCCCTCGCGAGTCAGCCCCAGCATTTT.

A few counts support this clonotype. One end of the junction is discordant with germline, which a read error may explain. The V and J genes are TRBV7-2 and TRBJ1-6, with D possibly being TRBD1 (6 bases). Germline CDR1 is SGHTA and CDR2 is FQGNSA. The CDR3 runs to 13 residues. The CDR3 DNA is TGCGCCAGCAGCCTAACAGGGAATTCACCCCTCCACTTT. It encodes CASSLTGNSPLHF.